This T cell receptor (beta chain) was found in a study of shared clonotypes between healthy human individuals. Turning to the study itself: With ages of 18 to 49, the donors were two women and a few men. Findings of the study overall: What naive subsets generally showed was a larger estimated richness than memory subsets showed.

Each PCR replicate from the sorted subsets contained 150 to 250 ng DNA, which is tens of thousands of T cell genomes. In the original analysis: ImmunoSEQ output held junction-only sequences without quality scores, so filtering differed. Here immunoSEQ multiplex PCR was the method, and the copy in TCRdb shows in-frame clones only, minus some. V, J and clone size are taken as reported in that table, and D and trimming were inferred from the DNA itself. The sample consists of roughly 2,500,000 clones, 93% of them appearing once. This CDR3 is 16 amino acids long. V lost 1 base to trimming and J lost 7 bases; unmatched junction nucleotides: 10. From germline, CDR1 is MGHDK and CDR2 SYGVNS. Notes on this clone: Its antigen remains unknown.

The source of this sequence is a man between 18 and 29 years old in good health. Some clones in this sample may be carry-over from other donors' samples. The rearrangement uses TRBV25-1 and TRBJ2-1; 7 nucleotides match TRBD2. Sequencing used naive CD4+ T cells from PBMCs. Subset noted: CD45RA+ positively selected. As DNA, the CDR3 is TGTGCCAGCAGTGAATCCCCGGGGAGGGCCAGTAATGAGCAGTTCTTC. The encoded protein is CASSESPGRASNEQFF.